One and the same sample provided the 26 T cell receptor beta chains below, sequenced in a study of tumor-infiltrating lymphocytes in localized non-small cell lung cancer. Method: immunoSEQ multiplex PCR; TCRdb's copy keeps in-frame clones and lacks some. The table records 11,000 to 15,000 clones, about two thirds of them present only once. The sample comprised uninvolved lung tissue not adjacent to the tumor. The receptor set was obtained from a human donor with non-small cell lung cancer.

This rearrangement joins TRBV28 to TRBJ2-2; TRBD2 agrees at 7 bases. Trimming cost V 6 bases and J 5 bases; bases outside gene matches: 15. This CDR3 has 17 residues. Germline-derived CDR1 and CDR2 are MDHEN and SYDVKM. For the CDR3, the DNA is TGTGCCAGCAGGGGGACTATGATGGGACTTATAACCGGGGAGCTGTTTTTT. Residues: CASRGTMMGLITGELFF.

This clone was recorded a few times. The J gene is TRBJ2-1, the V gene TRBV7-8, with 8 bases identical to TRBD1. The junction had 6 bases not matched to a gene; V was cut back by 5 bases and J by 0 bases. The CDR3 is 16 residues long. Germline V gene lookup returns CDR1 SGHVS and CDR2 FQNEAQ. Written as DNA, the CDR3 is TGTGCCAGCAGCGGACAGGGTAGGAGCTCCTACAATGAGCAGTTCTTC. Amino acid sequence: CASSGQGRSSYNEQFF.

The rearrangement links TRBV5-1 to TRBJ1-1; D remains unclear. From germline, CDR1 is SGHRS and CDR2 YFSETQ. V lost 1 base and J 1 base, leaving 8 bases between the germline ends. This CDR3 has 14 residues. The CDR3 DNA is TGCGCCAGCAGCTTGCAAGGGAGGAACACTGAAGCTTTCTTT. This encodes CASSLQGRNTEAFF.

The CDR3 sequence: CASSQEGDRDSGNTIYF. Here the CDR3 DNA reads TGTGCCAGCAGCCAAGAGGGGGACAGGGACTCTGGAAACACCATATATTTT. The chain has TRBV4-2 and TRBJ1-3; 9 bases agree with TRBD1. After removal of 0 bases from V and 0 bases from J, the junction contained 3 bases not matched to a gene. The CDR3 runs 17 residues. CDR1 is LGHNA, CDR2 YNFKEQ, per germline.

The chain links TRBV6-1 to TRBJ2-3, with 10 bases fitting TRBD2. V lost 4 bases, J lost 2 bases, and 6 bases stayed unmatched. The CDR3 is made up of 16 amino acids. Germline V gene sequence: CDR1 MNHNS, CDR2 SASEGT. In DNA form, the CDR3 reads TGTGCCAGCAGTGGACAGCGGGGGGGCCTCACAGATACGCAGTATTTT. This sequence encodes CASSGQRGGLTDTQYF.

The gene calls are TRBV7-8 and TRBJ2-3; D call uncertain. The V gene lost 3 bases and the J gene lost 0 bases, with 10 bases spanning the gap. Germline V gene lookup returns CDR1 SGHVS and CDR2 FQNEAQ. This CDR3 is 15 amino acids long. The CDR3 sequence: CASSFGPVSTDTQYF. CDR3 nucleotide sequence: TGTGCCAGCAGCTTTGGCCCCGTGAGCACAGATACGCAGTATTTT.

This rearrangement joins TRBV30 to TRBJ2-4; D possibly corresponds to TRBD2 (6 bases). Germline lookup yields CDR1 GTSNPN and CDR2 SVGIG (reference sequence). The CDR3 has 13 amino acids. The V gene lost 8 bases and the J gene lost 3 bases, with 14 bases spanning the gap. CDR3 protein: CAAKSGGKNIQYF. The DNA for the CDR3 is TGTGCCGCGAAATCCGGGGGCAAAAACATTCAGTACTTC.

The table lists this clone with a few counts. The gene calls are TRBV5-4 and TRBJ1-1, with D possibly TRBD1 on 5 matching bases. The CDR3 loop spans 13 amino acids. Trimming left V 4 bases short and J 0 bases short, with 7 bases between. CDR1 and CDR2 (germline): SGHNT, YYREEE (reference sequence). CDR3 sequence (DNA): TGTGCCAGCAGCCCGGGACTGAACACTGAAGCTTTCTTT. Its protein product is CASSPGLNTEAFF. The entire variable domain, with the rest obtained from reference TRBV5-4 and TRBJ1-1, is as follows: ETGVTQSPTHLIKTRGQQVTLRCSSQSGHNTVSWYQQALGQGPQFIFQYYREEENGRGNFPPRFSGLQFPNYSSELNVNALELDDSALYLCASSPGLNTEAFFGQGTRLTVV.

The J gene is TRBJ2-5, the V gene TRBV28; D unresolved. Trimming cost V 4 bases and J 9 bases, with 12 bases left between them. Germline-derived CDR1 and CDR2 are MDHEN and SYDVKM. This CDR3 comprises 12 residues. CDR3 residues: CASSSGMWSQYF. The CDR3 DNA reads TGTGCCAGCAGTTCTGGGATGTGGTCCCAGTACTTC.

The rearrangement joins TRBV10-3 to TRBJ1-5, with D possibly TRBD1 on 5 matching bases. CDR1 is ENHRY and CDR2 is SYGVKD in the germline V gene. The CDR3 loop spans 13 amino acids. Trimming cost V 10 bases and J 3 bases, with 13 bases left between them. CDR3 nucleotides: TGTGCCAGCAGGGTCCCTTACAATCAGCCCCAGCATTTT. This translates into CASRVPYNQPQHF.

V gene TRBV7-2 combines with J gene TRBJ1-5; D is unresolved. This CDR3 contains 14 residues. Trimming removed 0 bases at V and 0 bases at J, with 3 bases between. The germline V gene has CDR1 SGHTA and CDR2 FQGNSA. The CDR3 bases are TGTGCCAGCAGCTTAGCGCTTAGCAATCAGCCCCAGCATTTT. Its translation is CASSLALSNQPQHF.

J is TRBJ1-5 and V is TRBV19; 12 bases are shared with TRBD1. Germline loops: CDR1 LNHDA, CDR2 SQIVND (reference sequence). The length of the CDR3 is 17 residues. The trim removed 7 bases at V and 1 base at J, leaving 8 bases unmatched. CDR3: CASMAGTGGRSNQPQHF. DNA of the CDR3: TGTGCCAGTATGGCCGGGACAGGGGGCCGCAGCAATCAGCCCCAGCATTTT.

This chain links TRBV6-1 with TRBJ2-5, with D tentatively TRBD1 (5 bases). CDR1 and CDR2 from the germline V gene are MNHNS and SASEGT. V was clipped by 6 bases and J by 0 bases, with 11 bases between them. The CDR3 has 14 residues. The CDR3 bases are TGTGCCAGCAGCCCGACAGTAAACCAAGAGACCCAGTACTTC. This translates into CASSPTVNQETQYF.

CDR3 in DNA: TGCGCCAGCAGCTTGTACAGCAATGAGCAGTTCTTC. It yields the protein CASSLYSNEQFF. This chain uses TRBV5-1 with TRBJ2-1; D remains ambiguous. Trimming removed 1 base at V and 6 bases at J, with 5 bases between. Germline assignment: CDR1 SGHRS and CDR2 YFSETQ. The length of the CDR3 is 12 residues. Combining the CDR3 with reference TRBV5-1 and TRBJ2-1 gives the whole variable domain KAGVTQTPRYLIKTRGQQVTLSCSPISGHRSVSWYQQTPGQGLQFLFEYFSETQRNKGNFPGRFSGRQFSNSRSEMNVSTLELGDSALYLCASSLYSNEQFFGPGTRLTVL.

The CDR3 reads CASSQIYNYGYTF. CDR3 DNA: TGTGCCAGCAGCCAAATCTATAACTATGGCTACACCTTC. The rearrangement joins TRBV14 to TRBJ1-2; no clear D. Trimming took 2 bases from V and 1 from J, leaving 5 bases between them. This CDR3 contains 13 residues. Germline CDR1 reads SGHDN; CDR2 reads FVKESK.

The chain employs TRBV11-2 and TRBJ2-2; the match to TRBD1 covers 12 bases. Germline lookup yields CDR1 SGHAT and CDR2 FQNNGV. The CDR3 sequence is 17 residues long. J lost 6 bases, V lost 2 bases, and 7 bases had no gene match. CDR3 residues: CASSLMGGTGGSGELFF. The CDR3, as DNA: TGTGCCAGCAGCTTAATGGGGGGGACAGGGGGCTCCGGGGAGCTGTTTTTT.

The chain joins TRBV5-1 to TRBJ2-2, with 9 bases fitting TRBD2. Germline V lookup: CDR1 SGHRS, CDR2 YFSETQ. The trim removed 3 bases at V and 0 bases at J, leaving 0 bases unmatched. This CDR3 has 15 residues. The CDR3 sequence is CASSWTSANTGELFF. In nucleotides, the CDR3 is TGCGCCAGCAGCTGGACTAGCGCGAACACCGGGGAGCTGTTTTTT. Using reference TRBV5-1 and TRBJ2-2 for the parts outside the CDR3, the full variable domain is KAGVTQTPRYLIKTRGQQVTLSCSPISGHRSVSWYQQTPGQGLQFLFEYFSETQRNKGNFPGRFSGRQFSNSRSEMNVSTLELGDSALYLCASSWTSANTGELFFGEGSRLTVL.

The gene calls are TRBV30 and TRBJ2-5, with D unresolved. V was cut by 2 bases and J by 3 bases, with 1 base left in between. Germline V gene lookup returns CDR1 GTSNPN and CDR2 SVGIG (reference sequence). This CDR3 spans 10 amino acids. CDR3: CAWSKETQYF. For the CDR3, the DNA is TGTGCCTGGAGTAAAGAGACCCAGTACTTC.

V gene TRBV27 combines with J gene TRBJ2-1; 10 positions match TRBD1. Unmatched junction bases numbered 8, after V lost 5 bases and J lost 7 bases. Germline values: CDR1 MNHEY, CDR2 SMNVEV (reference sequence). The CDR3 is 15 amino acids. The CDR3 reads CASSPRQGARNEQFF. The CDR3 bases are TGTGCCAGCAGTCCACGACAGGGGGCTAGGAATGAGCAGTTCTTC.

The J gene is TRBJ2-2, the V gene TRBV5-1, with D hard to call. The germline V and J ends were trimmed by 2 bases and 4 bases, with 12 bases remaining between them. CDR1 and CDR2 from the germline V gene are SGHRS and YFSETQ. This CDR3 is built from 15 residues. CDR3 coding DNA: TGCGCCAGCAGCTTAGGCGGAACCGGCACCGGGGAGCTGTTTTTT. Protein: CASSLGGTGTGELFF.

This clone is deemed medium-sized. The chain has TRBV7-2 and TRBJ1-2; D unresolved. V dropped 1 base and J dropped 4 bases, with 10 bases sitting between them. CDR3 length equals 14 residues. Germline V gene lookup returns CDR1 SGHTA and CDR2 FQGNSA. DNA for the CDR3: TGTGCCAGCAGCTTAGGGCAGACCCTCTATGGCTACACCTTC. Amino acids: CASSLGQTLYGYTF.

J is TRBJ2-2 and V is TRBV19; TRBD2 is a possible D gene (5 bases). V was trimmed by 6 bases and J by 6 bases, leaving 14 bases between them. Germline V lookup: CDR1 LNHDA, CDR2 SQIVND (reference sequence). The length of the CDR3 is 14 residues. The CDR3 region has the DNA TGTGCCAGTAGGCAGGACGGAGCGGCCGGGGAGCTGTTTTTT. Encoded protein: CASRQDGAAGELFF.

The CDR3 DNA sequence: TGTGCCAGCAGTGAAGCTGGGGGCAGACTTAATGAAAAACTGTTTTTT. Translating it yields CASSEAGGRLNEKLFF. The V gene is TRBV6-1, the J gene TRBJ1-4, with a weak D call TRBD1 (6 bases). Germline assignment: CDR1 MNHNS and CDR2 SASEGT. This CDR3 comprises 16 residues. V gave up 0 bases and J gave up 4 bases, with 12 bases separating them.

The rearrangement uses TRBV5-1 and TRBJ2-2, with a weak D call TRBD2 (6 bases). This CDR3 contains 16 residues. Trimming pared 4 bases from V and 6 bases from J, leaving 19 bases between. CDR1 is SGHRS and CDR2 is YFSETQ in the germline V gene. The CDR3 sequence is CASSPSNPGASGELFF. The CDR3, as DNA: TGCGCCAGCAGCCCATCAAACCCGGGAGCCTCCGGGGAGCTGTTTTTT.

This clone was detected once. V gene TRBV5-4 combines with J gene TRBJ1-2, with unresolved D. With 6 bases removed from V and 3 bases from J, the gap between germline ends came to 15 bases. The CDR3 length is 14 residues. Germline values: CDR1 SGHNT, CDR2 YYREEE (reference sequence). CDR3 loop: CASKSSGNDYGYTF. The CDR3, as DNA: TGTGCCAGCAAATCCTCGGGTAACGACTATGGCTACACCTTC.

The V and J genes are TRBV7-2 and TRBJ1-5, with D unresolved. Germline values: CDR1 SGHTA, CDR2 FQGNSA. The V end was cut by 5 bases, the J end by 0 bases, with 11 bases between. This CDR3 region has 15 residues. The CDR3 protein is CASSIQSYSNQPQHF. The CDR3 bases are TGTGCCAGCAGCATACAGAGTTATAGCAATCAGCCCCAGCATTTT.